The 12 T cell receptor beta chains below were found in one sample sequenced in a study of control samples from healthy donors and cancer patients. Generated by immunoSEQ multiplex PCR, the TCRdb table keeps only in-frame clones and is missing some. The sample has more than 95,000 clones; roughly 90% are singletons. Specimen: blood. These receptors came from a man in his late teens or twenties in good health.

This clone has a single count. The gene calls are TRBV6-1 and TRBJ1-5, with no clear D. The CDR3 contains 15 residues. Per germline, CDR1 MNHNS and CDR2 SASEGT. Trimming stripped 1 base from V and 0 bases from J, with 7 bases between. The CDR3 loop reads CASSEVGNSNQPQHF. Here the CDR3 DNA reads TGTGCCAGCAGTGAAGTTGGTAATAGCAATCAGCCCCAGCATTTT.

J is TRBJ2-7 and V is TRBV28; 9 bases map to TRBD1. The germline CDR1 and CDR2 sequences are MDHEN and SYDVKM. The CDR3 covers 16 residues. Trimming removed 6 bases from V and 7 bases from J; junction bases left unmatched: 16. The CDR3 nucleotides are TGTGCCAGCAGGGTGCTGGCAGGACAGGGGTTATTAGAGCAGTACTTC. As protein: CASRVLAGQGLLEQYF.

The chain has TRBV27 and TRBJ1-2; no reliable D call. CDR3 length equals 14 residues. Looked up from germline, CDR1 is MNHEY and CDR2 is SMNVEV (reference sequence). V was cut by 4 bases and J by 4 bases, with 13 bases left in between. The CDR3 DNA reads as TGTGCCAGCAGTTCCGGCAGCCAGTTCTATGGCTACACCTTC. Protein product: CASSSGSQFYGYTF.

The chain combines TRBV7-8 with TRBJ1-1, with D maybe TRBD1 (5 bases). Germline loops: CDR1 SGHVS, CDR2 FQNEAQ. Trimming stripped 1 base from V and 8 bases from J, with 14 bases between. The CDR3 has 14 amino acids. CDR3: CASSLVGGGSEAFF. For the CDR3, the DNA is TGTGCCAGCAGCTTAGTGGGTGGGGGGTCCGAAGCTTTCTTT.

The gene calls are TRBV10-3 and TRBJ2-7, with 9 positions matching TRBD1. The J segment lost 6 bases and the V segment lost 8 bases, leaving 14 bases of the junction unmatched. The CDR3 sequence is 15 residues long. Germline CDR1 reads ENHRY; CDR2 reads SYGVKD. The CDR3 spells CAISGGQGVFSEQYF. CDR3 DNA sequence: TGTGCCATCTCGGGGGGACAGGGAGTTTTTTCCGAGCAGTACTTC.

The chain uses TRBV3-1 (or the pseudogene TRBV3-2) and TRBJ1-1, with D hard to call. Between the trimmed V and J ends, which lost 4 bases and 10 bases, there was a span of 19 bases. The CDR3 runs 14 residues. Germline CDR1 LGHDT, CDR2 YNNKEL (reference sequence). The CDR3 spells CASSPNKPSRGAFF. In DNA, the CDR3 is TGTGCCAGCAGCCCGAACAAACCTTCTCGGGGAGCTTTCTTT.

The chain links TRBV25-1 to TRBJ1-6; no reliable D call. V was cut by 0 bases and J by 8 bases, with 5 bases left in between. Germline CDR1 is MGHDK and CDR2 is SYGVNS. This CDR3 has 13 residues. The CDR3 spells CASSEYQDSPLHF. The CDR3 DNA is TGTGCCAGCAGTGAATATCAAGATTCACCCCTCCACTTT.

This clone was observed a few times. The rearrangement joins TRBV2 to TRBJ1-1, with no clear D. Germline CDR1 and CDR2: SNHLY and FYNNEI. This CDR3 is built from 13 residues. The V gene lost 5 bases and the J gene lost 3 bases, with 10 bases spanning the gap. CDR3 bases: TGTGCCAGCAGTCCTCTCATGGACACTGAAGCTTTCTTT. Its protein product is CASSPLMDTEAFF.

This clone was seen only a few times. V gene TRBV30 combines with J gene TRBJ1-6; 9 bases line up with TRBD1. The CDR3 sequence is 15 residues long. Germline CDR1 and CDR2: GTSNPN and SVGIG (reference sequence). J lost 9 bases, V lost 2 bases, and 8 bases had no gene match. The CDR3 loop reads CAWSSSGTGSSPLHF. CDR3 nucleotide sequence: TGTGCCTGGAGTTCTTCCGGGACAGGGAGTTCACCCCTCCACTTT.

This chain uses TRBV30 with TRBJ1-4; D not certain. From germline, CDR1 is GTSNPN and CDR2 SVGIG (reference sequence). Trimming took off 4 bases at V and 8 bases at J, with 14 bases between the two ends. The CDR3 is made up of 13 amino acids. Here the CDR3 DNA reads TGTGCCTGGAACGGCGGGTCCAGCGAAAAACTGTTTTTT. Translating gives CAWNGGSSEKLFF.

The DNA for the CDR3 is TGTGCCAGCAAGGTCGCGGGGGCAGATACGCAGTATTTT. Its protein is CASKVAGADTQYF. The genes are TRBV6-5 and TRBJ2-3; 7 bases match TRBD2. V shed 7 bases and J 4 bases; nucleotides not matched to a gene: 5. CDR1 is MNHEY and CDR2 is SVGAGI in the germline V gene. The CDR3 consists of 13 residues.

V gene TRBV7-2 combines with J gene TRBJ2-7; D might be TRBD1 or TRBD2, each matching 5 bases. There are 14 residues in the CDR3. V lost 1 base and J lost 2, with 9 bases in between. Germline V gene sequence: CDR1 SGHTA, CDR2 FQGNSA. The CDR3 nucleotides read TGTGCCAGCAGCTTAGGTAGGGGACCCTACGAGCAGTACTTC. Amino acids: CASSLGRGPYEQYF. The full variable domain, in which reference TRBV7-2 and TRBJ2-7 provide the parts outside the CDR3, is GAGVSQSPSNKVTEKGKDVELRCDPISGHTALYWYRQSLGQGLEFLIYFQGNSAPDKSGLPSDRFSAERTGGSVSTLTIQRTQQEDSAVYLCASSLGRGPYEQYFGPGTRLTVT.